This T cell receptor beta chain appears in the sequencing data of a study of blood T cell repertoires in COVID-19 (dated by TCRdb to between 2020 and 2021). At the level of the whole study: Samples from collaborators originated in the United States, Italy and Spain and spanned both the acute and convalescent phases of COVID-19. The material from the prospective study consisted of cDNA or gDNA derived from T cells, B-cell-depleted T cells, or PBMCs. Subjects who had been exposed to COVID-19, were actively infected with it, or had recovered from it provided the deeply sampled blood TCRbeta repertoires that made up the dataset. The repertoires were released in a freely available public database meant as a resource for research on the immune response to SARS-CoV-2. Samples were obtained from the ongoing ImmuneRACE study (first 160 participants) and from about 1,300 subjects provided by 6 global collaborators. A de-identified subject ID, COVID-19 status, age in years and sex were almost always included in the sample metadata. Where HLA class I and class II types were available, the types were taken from metadata supplied by the sample provider, not from assay-based typing. The paper's findings and limits, for the study overall: The amount of clinical and demographic metadata varied by source and participant and was provided uncurated.

Participants in the prospective study were enrolled through a virtual design, were aged roughly 18 to 95 years, and lived in 24 United States geographic areas. To assign participants to cohorts, the prospective study relied on clinical history that participants themselves reported in a screening survey and a study questionnaire. Recovered participants in ImmuneRACE Cohort 3 were defined as having two consecutive negative NP/OP PCR tests, clearance from a healthcare professional, or resolution of symptoms. Each participant in the prospective study had whole blood, serum and a nasopharyngeal or oropharyngeal swab collected by mobile phlebotomists. Additional blood draws and questionnaires over a 2-month period could optionally be provided by prospective study participants. Blood samples from the prospective study were shipped frozen or at room temperature prior to DNA extraction. V and J lose 3 bases and 4 bases, and a span of 12 bases separates them. The CDR3, from cysteine to phenylalanine, totals 15 residues. Left in the record is the CDR3 DNA by itself, 45 bases read in frame from the first base. In the germline V gene (reference sequence), CDR1 corresponds to LNHNV and CDR2 to YYDKDF.

This clone was picked up one time. Its target antigen remains unknown. Per-base quality was not reported, and no clone a single base away is much larger than it. TCRbeta CDR3 regions were amplified from genomic DNA by means of the immunoSEQ Assay, a bias-controlled multiplex PCR. Per the authors' processing: The number of nucleated cells in each sample was estimated from the amplification of reference gene primers within the assay. Sequence reads were collapsed and filtered to measure the absolute abundance of every unique TCRbeta CDR3 rearrangement. For each sample, productive Simpson clonality was calculated by taking the square root of Simpson's diversity index across productive rearrangements. Held by TCRdb, this immuneACCESS table contains in-frame sequences only and omits some clones. Under half of the omission traces to an unresolved V gene where checked; the cause of the rest is unknown. V, J and clone size derive from that table, while D and trimming were established from the DNA sequence. Here the sample has around 500,000 clones; 88% occur a single time. The ten largest clones represent roughly 8.5% of the sample.

The chain was built from TRBV15 and TRBJ2-2, with a weak D call of TRBD1 (6 bases match). Sequences were obtained from PBMCs or T cells enriched from blood (not recorded which). The sequence was obtained from a woman aged 60 to 75 who had recovered from COVID-19. DNA sequence: TGTGCCACCAGCAGCCCCTGGACAGCCACCGGGGAGCTGTTTTTT. It translates to CATSSPWTATGELFF.